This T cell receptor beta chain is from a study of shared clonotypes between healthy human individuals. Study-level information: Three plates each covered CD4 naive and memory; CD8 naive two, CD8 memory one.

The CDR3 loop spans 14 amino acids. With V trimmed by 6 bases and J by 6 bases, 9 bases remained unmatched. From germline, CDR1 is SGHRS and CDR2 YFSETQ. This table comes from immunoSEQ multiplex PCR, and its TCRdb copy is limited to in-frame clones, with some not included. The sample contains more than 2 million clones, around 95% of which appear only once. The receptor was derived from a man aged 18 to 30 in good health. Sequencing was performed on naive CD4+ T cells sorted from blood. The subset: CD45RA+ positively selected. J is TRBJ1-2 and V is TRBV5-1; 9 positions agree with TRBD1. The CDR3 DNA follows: TGCGCCAGCACACGACAGGGGGTAGAAGATGGCTACACCTTC. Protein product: CASTRQGVEDGYTF.